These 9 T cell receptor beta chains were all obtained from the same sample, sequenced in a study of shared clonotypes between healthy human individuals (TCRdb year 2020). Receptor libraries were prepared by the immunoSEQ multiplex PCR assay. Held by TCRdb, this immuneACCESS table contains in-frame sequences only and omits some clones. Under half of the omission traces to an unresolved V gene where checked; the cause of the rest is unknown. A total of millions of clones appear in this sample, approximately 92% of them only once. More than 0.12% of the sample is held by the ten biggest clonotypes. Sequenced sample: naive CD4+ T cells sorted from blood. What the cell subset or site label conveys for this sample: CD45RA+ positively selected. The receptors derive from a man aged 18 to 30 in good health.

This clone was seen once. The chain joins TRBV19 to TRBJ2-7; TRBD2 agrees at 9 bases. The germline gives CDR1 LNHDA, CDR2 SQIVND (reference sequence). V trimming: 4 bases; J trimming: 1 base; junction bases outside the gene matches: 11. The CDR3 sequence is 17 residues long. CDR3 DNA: TGTGCCAGTAGTACGTTACCGGGACTAGCTTCTTCCTACGAGCAGTACTTC. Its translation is CASSTLPGLASSYEQYF.

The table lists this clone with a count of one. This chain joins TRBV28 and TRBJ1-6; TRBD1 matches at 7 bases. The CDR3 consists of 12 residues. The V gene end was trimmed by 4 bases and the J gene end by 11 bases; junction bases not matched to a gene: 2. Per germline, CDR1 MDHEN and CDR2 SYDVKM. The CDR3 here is CASSYRGAPLHF. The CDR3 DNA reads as TGTGCCAGCAGTTACAGGGGTGCACCCCTCCACTTT.

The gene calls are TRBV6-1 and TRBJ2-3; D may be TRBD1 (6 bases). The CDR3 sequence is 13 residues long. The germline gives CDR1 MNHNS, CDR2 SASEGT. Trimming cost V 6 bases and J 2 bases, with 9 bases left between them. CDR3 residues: CASSGQPTDTQYF. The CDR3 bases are TGTGCCAGCAGCGGACAGCCCACAGATACGCAGTATTTT.

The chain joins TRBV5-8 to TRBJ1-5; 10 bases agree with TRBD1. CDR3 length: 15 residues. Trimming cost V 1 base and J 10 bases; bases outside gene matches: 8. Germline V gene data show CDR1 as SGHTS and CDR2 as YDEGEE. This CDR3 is CASSLLGDRGRPQHF. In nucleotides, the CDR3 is TGTGCCAGCAGCTTGTTGGGGGACAGGGGTAGACCCCAGCATTTT.

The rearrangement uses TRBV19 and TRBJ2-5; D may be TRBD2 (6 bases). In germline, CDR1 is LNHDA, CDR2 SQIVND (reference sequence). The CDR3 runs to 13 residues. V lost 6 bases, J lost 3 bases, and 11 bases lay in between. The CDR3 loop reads CASRGTGEETQYF. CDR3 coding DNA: TGTGCCAGTAGGGGGACGGGGGAAGAGACCCAGTACTTC.

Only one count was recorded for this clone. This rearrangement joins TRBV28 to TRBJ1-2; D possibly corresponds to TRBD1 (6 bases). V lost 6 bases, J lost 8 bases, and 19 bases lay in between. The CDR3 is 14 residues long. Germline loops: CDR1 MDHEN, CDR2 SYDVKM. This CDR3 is CASRKGGKGEGYTF. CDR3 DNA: TGTGCCAGCAGGAAAGGGGGGAAAGGGGAAGGCTACACCTTC.

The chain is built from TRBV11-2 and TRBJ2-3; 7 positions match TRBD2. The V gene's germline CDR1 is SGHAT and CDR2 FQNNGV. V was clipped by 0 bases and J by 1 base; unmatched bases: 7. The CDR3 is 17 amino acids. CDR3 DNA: TGTGCCAGCAGCTTAGACCTCGGGGGGATTCGCACAGATACGCAGTATTTT. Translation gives CASSLDLGGIRTDTQYF. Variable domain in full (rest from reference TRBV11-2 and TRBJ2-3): EAGVAQSPRYKIIEKRQSVAFWCNPISGHATLYWYQQILGQGPKLLIQFQNNGVVDDSQLPKDRFSAERLKGVDSTLKIQPAKLEDSAVYLCASSLDLGGIRTDTQYFGPGTRLTVL.

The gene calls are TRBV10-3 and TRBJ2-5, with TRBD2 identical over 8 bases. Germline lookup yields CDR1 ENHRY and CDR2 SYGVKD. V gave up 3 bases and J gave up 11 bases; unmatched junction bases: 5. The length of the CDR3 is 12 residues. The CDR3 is CAISDGGVEQYF. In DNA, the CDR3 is TGTGCCATCAGTGACGGGGGGGTGGAGCAGTACTTC.

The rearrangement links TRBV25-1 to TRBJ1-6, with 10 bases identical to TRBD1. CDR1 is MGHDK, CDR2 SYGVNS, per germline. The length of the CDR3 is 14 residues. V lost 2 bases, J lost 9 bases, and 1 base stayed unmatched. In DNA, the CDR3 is TGTGCCAGCAGTGAAAGGACAGGGGGTTCACCCCTCCACTTT. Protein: CASSERTGGSPLHF.